The source of this TCR beta chain is a study of blood T cell repertoires in COVID-19. The authors' processing: For nucleated cells, counts were estimated from reference gene primer amplification. Sequencing was performed with immunoSEQ multiplex PCR; in TCRdb, only in-frame clones are kept and a portion is missing. D and trimming come from the DNA, and the V and J calls and clone size come from that table. The data show 200,000 to 300,000 clones, 85% to 90% seen once. There are 15 residues in the CDR3. Germline V gene data show CDR1 as MDHEN and CDR2 as SYDVKM. V shed 5 bases and J 0 bases; nucleotides not matched to a gene: 4.

This sequence joins TRBV28 and TRBJ1-5; 7 nucleotides line up with TRBD1. The TCR was taken from a man aged 45-65 years who had been exposed to COVID-19. Sequencing input: PBMCs or T cells enriched from blood (not recorded which). The CDR3 reads CASSSGTVSNQPQHF. The DNA of the CDR3 is TGTGCCAGCAGTAGTGGGACAGTTAGCAATCAGCCCCAGCATTTT.